These 12 T cell receptor beta chains were sequenced from one sample in a study of breast tumors, draining lymph nodes, adjacent tissues. Axillary draining lymph nodes of breast cancer patients supplied the node samples. One entry per CDR3 protein results from TCRdb running MiXCR on the multiplex PCR reads. Of around 170,000 distinct CDR3 sequences listed, about 30% are singletons. Sequencing was performed on axillary lymph node tissue. Receptor source: a female donor with breast cancer. Some clones in this sample may be carry-over from other donors' samples.

This clonotype was seen ten or more times. This chain connects TRBV11-2 to TRBJ2-7; 7 bases match TRBD2. J lost 3 bases, V lost 1 base, and 18 bases had no gene match. The germline V gene has CDR1 SGHAT and CDR2 FQNNGV. The CDR3 sequence is 19 residues long. The CDR3 is CASSLGGTTGGTRYYEQYF. The CDR3 DNA reads as TGTGCCAGCAGCTTAGGGGGGACTACCGGGGGGACCCGGTACTACGAGCAGTACTTC.

This clonotype was detected ten times or more. This chain links TRBV5-4 with TRBJ2-1, with 16 bases fitting TRBD2. V shed 6 bases, J shed 8 bases, and the junction held 14 bases outside the gene matches. Germline V CDR1 and CDR2: SGHNT, YYREEE (reference sequence). The CDR3 runs to 18 residues. The CDR3 sequence: CASKVGLAGGIPRDEQFF. The CDR3 DNA is TGTGCCAGCAAGGTGGGACTAGCGGGGGGGATCCCTAGGGATGAGCAGTTCTTC. Together with reference TRBV5-4 and TRBJ2-1, the CDR3 gives the full variable domain: ETGVTQSPTHLIKTRGQQVTLRCSSQSGHNTVSWYQQALGQGPQFIFQYYREEENGRGNFPPRFSGLQFPNYSSELNVNALELDDSALYLCASKVGLAGGIPRDEQFFGPGTRLTVL.

Concerning this clonotype: With a much larger clone just one base away, this may be a read error. V usage is TRBV20-1 and J usage is TRBJ1-5, with D possibly TRBD1 on 6 matching bases. Germline-derived CDR1 and CDR2 are DFQATT and SNEGSKA (reference sequence). CDR3 size: 14 residues. The chain's CDR3 is CSARAGQSNPPQHF. CDR3 in DNA: TGCAGTGCTAGAGCGGGACAAAGCAATCCGCCCCAGCATTTT.

This rearrangement joins TRBV28 to TRBJ1-2, with no clear D. The CDR3 contains 13 residues. Trimming stripped 6 bases from V and 1 base from J, with 9 bases between. Germline CDR1 and CDR2: MDHEN and SYDVKM. This CDR3 reads CASRLLFNYGYTF. The CDR3 region has the DNA TGTGCCAGCAGGCTTCTCTTTAACTATGGCTACACCTTC.

The chain carries TRBV12-3 or TRBV12-4 and TRBJ2-1; TRBD2 matches 8 bases. V was pared by 6 bases and J by 6 bases, with 10 bases of the junction left unmatched. This CDR3 is built from 15 residues. CDR3 bases: TGTGCCAGCAGACCCACCGGGGGGGATCCCAATGAGCAGTTCTTC. Translating it yields CASRPTGGDPNEQFF.

For this clonotype: A read error may explain this, as a much larger clone is one base away. The chain is built from TRBV7-9 and TRBJ1-5; perhaps TRBD1 as D (5 bases). The germline V gene encodes CDR1 SEHNR and CDR2 FQNEAQ (reference sequence). V gave up 4 bases and J gave up 14 bases, with 24 bases separating them. The CDR3 has 15 amino acids. CDR3 amino acids: CASSSLDGAENYEHF. The CDR3 bases are TGTGCCAGCAGCTCCCTGGACGGGGCAGAAAACTACGAGCATTTT.

This clonotype was observed a handful of times. A read error may be the cause here, since a much bigger clone is one base away. The chain uses TRBV5-6 and TRBJ2-7; 7 bases fit TRBD1. V shed 2 bases, J shed 2 bases, and the junction held 4 bases outside the gene matches. Germline-derived CDR1 and CDR2 are SGHDT and YYEEEE. This CDR3 spans 14 amino acids. CDR3 in DNA: TGTGCCAGCAGCTTCGGACAGGCGCCCTACGAGCAGTACTTC. Translation: CASSFGQAPYEQYF.

J is TRBJ2-3 and V is TRBV6-2 or TRBV6-3, with 8 bases identical to TRBD2. V dropped 7 bases and J dropped 2; count of bases not matched to a gene: 8. Germline CDR1 reads MNHEY; CDR2 reads SVGEGT. This CDR3 contains 15 residues. CDR3 coding DNA: TGTGCCAGCACCCGGGGGGGACTCTCCACAGATACGCAGTATTTT. Its translation is CASTRGGLSTDTQYF.

This clonotype has a handful of counts. J is TRBJ2-5 and V is TRBV3-1; a weak D match, TRBD2 (5 bases). Germline V gene sequence: CDR1 LGHDT, CDR2 YNNKEL (reference sequence). The CDR3 has 16 amino acids. V was shortened by 0 bases and J by 0 bases, with 11 bases between the two germline ends. CDR3 amino acids: CASSQDRLSHQETQYF. CDR3 bases: TGTGCCAGCAGCCAAGATCGACTAAGTCACCAAGAGACCCAGTACTTC.

This clonotype was counted many times. V and J are TRBV5-6 and TRBJ2-3, with D perhaps TRBD1 or TRBD2 (6 bases each). V lost 2 bases and J 2 bases, leaving 21 bases between the germline ends. The germline V gene has CDR1 SGHDT and CDR2 YYEEEE. The CDR3 runs to 18 residues. DNA for the CDR3: TGTGCCAGCAGCTTCTGGGGGGCTGGGGTGTTGCACACAGATACGCAGTATTTT. Translation: CASSFWGAGVLHTDTQYF.

This clonotype was counted at least ten times. The J gene is TRBJ2-2, the V gene TRBV9; D might be TRBD2 (6 bases). The CDR3 runs 14 residues. CDR1 is SGDLS and CDR2 is YYNGEE in the germline V gene. The V and J ends lost 4 bases and 7 bases respectively, with 14 bases between them. CDR3 nucleotides: TGTGCCAGCAGCTCTTTCCGGGAGTACGGGGAGCTGTTTTTT. Its protein is CASSSFREYGELFF.

This clonotype has a handful of counts. It is likely a read error, because the conserved phenylalanine at the end of the CDR3 is missing. The chain joins TRBV12-3 or TRBV12-4 to TRBJ2-3, with 12 bases lining up with TRBD2. The CDR3 length is 15 residues. The V and J ends lost 5 bases and 4 bases, in that order; junction bases with no gene match: 4. The CDR3 nucleotides are TGTGCCAGCAGTCCTCTAGCGGGAGGGCCAGATACGCAGTATCTT. Translating gives CASSPLAGGPDTQYL.